These 27 T cell receptor beta chains originate from one sample sequenced in a study of cytomegalovirus exposure and HLA in healthy donors. Researchers ran the PCR with 60 Vbeta and 13 Jbeta primers. Sequencing used immunoSEQ multiplex PCR; TCRdb keeps in-frame clones, though not all of them. The repertoire holds 150,000 or so clones, with roughly 80% as singletons. The sequenced material came from PBMCs. The origin of the receptors is a woman aged 40 to 49 in good health and CMV-seronegative.

The J gene is TRBJ1-2, the V gene TRBV29-1, with TRBD1 matching 8 bases. Germline V lookup: CDR1 SQVTM, CDR2 ANQGSEA. The trim removed 3 bases at V and 3 bases at J, leaving 3 bases unmatched. The CDR3 consists of 13 residues. CDR3 sequence: CSVEDREDYGYTF. CDR3 DNA: TGCAGCGTTGAGGACAGGGAGGACTATGGCTACACCTTC.

The genes are TRBV11-2 and TRBJ1-2; D unclear. V was clipped by 4 bases and J by 3 bases, with 15 bases between them. Germline CDR1 SGHAT, CDR2 FQNNGV. CDR3 length: 15 residues. DNA of the CDR3: TGTGCCAGCAGCTCCGGACTGAGGTTGGACTATGGCTACACCTTC. This encodes CASSSGLRLDYGYTF.

V gene TRBV27 combines with J gene TRBJ2-1, with 11 bases aligning to TRBD1. The CDR3 length is 15 residues. Germline V lookup: CDR1 MNHEY, CDR2 SMNVEV (reference sequence). The V gene end was trimmed by 5 bases and the J gene end by 3 bases; junction bases not matched to a gene: 3. The CDR3 protein is CASSAGTGGYNEQFF. As DNA, the CDR3 is TGTGCCAGCAGTGCCGGGACAGGGGGCTACAATGAGCAGTTCTTC.

This chain uses TRBV18 with TRBJ2-5, with D uncertain. This CDR3 contains 13 residues. Germline V CDR1 and CDR2: KGHSH, LQKENI. V lost 3 bases and J 1 base, leaving 6 bases between the germline ends. This CDR3 reads CASSPGGQETQYF. The CDR3 region has the DNA TGTGCCAGCTCACCCGGCGGCCAAGAGACCCAGTACTTC.

The rearrangement links TRBV5-1 to TRBJ2-7; the D gene is possibly TRBD2 (7 bases). The germline V gene encodes CDR1 SGHRS and CDR2 YFSETQ. The length of the CDR3 is 17 residues. Trimming shortened V by 2 bases and J by 1 base, and 19 bases separated the two germline ends. CDR3 DNA: TGCGCCAGCAGCTTCAACGCACCAAGGGGGGGTTCCTACGAGCAGTACTTC. This gives the protein CASSFNAPRGGSYEQYF.

The genes are TRBV5-1 and TRBJ2-7, with a tentative D call TRBD1 (5 bases). Trimming cost V 4 bases and J 2 bases, with 19 bases left between them. The CDR3 has 16 residues. Germline lookup yields CDR1 SGHRS and CDR2 YFSETQ. The CDR3 coding sequence is TGCGCCAGCAGCCCCTTCGACAGAGCCCCCACCTACGAGCAGTACTTC. As protein: CASSPFDRAPTYEQYF.

This clone was seen a few times. The chain employs TRBV7-6 and TRBJ2-5; a weak D match, TRBD2 (5 bases). Trimming stripped 3 bases from V and 6 bases from J, with 11 bases between. The CDR3 sequence is 13 residues long. Germline assignment: CDR1 SGHVS and CDR2 FNYEAQ. The CDR3 sequence is CASSLGPGKTQYF. The CDR3 DNA reads TGTGCCAGCAGCTTGGGCCCCGGGAAGACCCAGTACTTC. Combining the CDR3 with reference TRBV7-6 and TRBJ2-5 gives the whole variable domain GAGVSQSPRYKVTKRGQDVALRCDPISGHVSLYWYRQALGQGPEFLTYFNYEAQQDKSGLPNDRFSAERPEGSISTLTIQRTEQRDSAMYRCASSLGPGKTQYFGPGTRLLVL.

This clone has a single count. The CDR3 spells CSVVPRGDQPQHF. DNA for the CDR3: TGCAGCGTTGTCCCCAGGGGAGATCAGCCCCAGCATTTT. The rearrangement uses TRBV29-1 and TRBJ1-5; tentative D call: TRBD1 (6 bases). This CDR3 region has 13 residues. The V end was cut by 4 bases, the J end by 5 bases, with 12 bases between. CDR1 SQVTM and CDR2 ANQGSEA come from the germline V gene. Full variable domain (remainder filled in from reference TRBV29-1 and TRBJ1-5): SAVISQKPSRDICQRGTSLTIQCQVDSQVTMMFWYRQQPGQSLTLIATANQGSEATYESGFVIDKFPISRPNLTFSTLTVSNMSPEDSSIYLCSVVPRGDQPQHFGDGTRLSIL.

The CDR3 protein is CSVDVWLNNEQFF. In nucleotides, the CDR3 is TGCAGCGTTGACGTGTGGCTGAACAATGAGCAGTTCTTC. The V call is TRBV29-1, the J call TRBJ2-1; no clear D gene. This CDR3 comprises 13 residues. Trimming left V 3 bases short and J 5 bases short, with 11 bases between. Germline V lookup: CDR1 SQVTM, CDR2 ANQGSEA.

The gene calls are TRBV2 and TRBJ2-7, with D perhaps matching TRBD1 (5 bases). V lost 6 bases, J lost 5 bases, and 14 bases lay in between. This CDR3 has 13 amino acids. Per germline, CDR1 SNHLY and CDR2 FYNNEI. The CDR3 loop reads CASSPQGFHEQYF. CDR3 coding DNA: TGTGCCAGCAGCCCGCAGGGCTTCCACGAGCAGTACTTC.

The CDR3 sequence is CASSLSGGDYEQYF. In DNA form, the CDR3 reads TGTGCCAGCAGCTTAAGCGGAGGGGACTACGAGCAGTACTTC. V gene TRBV7-8 combines with J gene TRBJ2-7; a weak D match, TRBD2 (6 bases). Looked up from germline, CDR1 is SGHVS and CDR2 is FQNEAQ. Trimming left V 2 bases short and J 3 bases short, with 11 bases between. The CDR3 has 14 amino acids.

This chain links TRBV5-4 with TRBJ2-3; 10 bases agree with TRBD2. Per germline, CDR1 SGHNT and CDR2 YYREEE (reference sequence). V lost 4 bases and J lost 2; bases outside the gene matches: 7. The CDR3 spans 16 residues. The CDR3 coding sequence is TGTGCCAGCAGCCATCTAGCGGGGGCCTTCACAGATACGCAGTATTTT. It is translated as CASSHLAGAFTDTQYF.

V gene TRBV2 combines with J gene TRBJ1-4, with D maybe TRBD1 (5 bases). This CDR3 is 14 amino acids long. Germline V lookup: CDR1 SNHLY, CDR2 FYNNEI. V lost 3 bases to trimming and J lost 10 bases, with 15 bases between them. CDR3 DNA sequence: TGTGCCAGCAGTGATGGTGGGACTAGCCTAAAACTGTTTTTT. Amino acids: CASSDGGTSLKLFF.

This clone has a handful of counts. The chain recombines TRBV13 with TRBJ2-1, with 11 bases matching TRBD2. After removal of 5 bases from V and 4 bases from J, the junction contained 10 bases not matched to a gene. There are 17 residues in the CDR3. The germline V gene encodes CDR1 PRHDT and CDR2 FYEKMQ (reference sequence). CDR3 nucleotide sequence: TGTGCCAGCAGCCTACAACTCCTAGCGGGAGGTTACAATGAGCAGTTCTTC. Protein: CASSLQLLAGGYNEQFF.

Written as DNA, the CDR3 is TGTGCCAGCTCACCACCTAGCCAGGAGACCCAGTACTTC. Its protein product is CASSPPSQETQYF. The chain employs TRBV18 and TRBJ2-5; D is ambiguous. Germline-derived CDR1 and CDR2 are KGHSH and LQKENI. The CDR3 is made up of 13 amino acids. V lost 0 bases, J lost 5 bases, and 7 bases lay in between.

The chain uses TRBV6-5 and TRBJ1-1; D remains ambiguous. V lost 6 bases and J 0 bases, leaving 11 bases between the germline ends. This CDR3 is built from 14 residues. The V gene's germline CDR1 is MNHEY and CDR2 SVGAGI. CDR3 bases: TGTGCCAGCAGGGATAGAGGGTTGAACACTGAAGCTTTCTTT. Translation gives CASRDRGLNTEAFF.

The genes are TRBV5-1 and TRBJ1-2; 7 bases are shared with TRBD1. The CDR3 is 13 amino acids. The ends lost 4 bases at V and 8 bases at J; junction bases unmatched: 8. CDR1 is SGHRS and CDR2 is YFSETQ in the germline V gene. The CDR3 DNA reads as TGCGCCAGCAGCACAGGGGTGACGGAAGGCTACACCTTC. As protein: CASSTGVTEGYTF.

The chain combines TRBV19 with TRBJ2-7; maybe TRBD2 (6 bases). Per the germline V gene, CDR1 is LNHDA and CDR2 is SQIVND (reference sequence). The CDR3 extends over 13 amino acids. The ends were cut back, 5 bases at V and 6 bases at J, with 14 bases in the middle. The CDR3 region is CASSLTSSAEQYF. CDR3 bases: TGTGCCAGTAGTTTGACTAGTTCCGCCGAGCAGTACTTC.

The J gene is TRBJ1-1, the V gene TRBV11-3, with D uncertain. The ends were cut back, 5 bases at V and 8 bases at J, with 18 bases in the middle. CDR1 is SGHNT, CDR2 YENEEA, per germline. CDR3 length: 14 residues. The CDR3 here is CASSHHGLAAEAFF. The CDR3 DNA reads TGTGCCAGCAGCCATCACGGACTTGCCGCGGAAGCTTTCTTT.

V and J are TRBV9 and TRBJ2-1; TRBD2 matches 8 bases. The length of the CDR3 is 15 residues. V was clipped by 1 base and J by 2 bases; unmatched bases: 2. In germline, CDR1 is SGDLS, CDR2 YYNGEE. The CDR3 protein is CASSVTTSAYNEQFF. In nucleotides, the CDR3 is TGTGCCAGCAGCGTAACGACTAGCGCCTACAATGAGCAGTTCTTC.

This chain connects TRBV11-2 to TRBJ1-1; TRBD1 agrees at 7 bases. V lost 4 bases and J lost 0; bases outside the gene matches: 2. The CDR3 extends over 14 amino acids. Germline CDR1 reads SGHAT; CDR2 reads FQNNGV. Here the CDR3 reads CASSSGQMNTEAFF. As DNA, the CDR3 is TGTGCCAGCAGCTCGGGACAGATGAACACTGAAGCTTTCTTT.

The gene calls are TRBV10-1 and TRBJ1-1, with 8 bases that match TRBD1. The CDR3 contains 13 residues. The germline V gene encodes CDR1 WNHNN and CDR2 SYGVQD (reference sequence). V lost 5 bases, J lost 5 bases, and 4 bases stayed unmatched. The CDR3 is CASSYRGGTEAFF. CDR3 coding DNA: TGCGCCAGCAGTTACAGGGGGGGGACTGAAGCTTTCTTT.

Details on this clone: Its ends do not fully match the called genes, so a read error is possible. The gene calls are TRBV4-1 and TRBJ1-4; 7 bases align to TRBD1. Germline V gives CDR1 MGHRA, CDR2 YSYEKL. This CDR3 is 18 amino acids long. CDR3 sequence: CASSPTPFPDRYNEELFF. CDR3 in DNA: TGCGCCAGCAGCCCAACCCCTTTCCCGGACAGGTATAATGAAGAACTGTTTTTT.

The chain couples TRBV6-5 to TRBJ1-1; D remains unclear. This CDR3 has 15 residues. The V end lost 5 bases, the J end lost 4 bases, and 17 bases lay between the germline ends. Germline V gene lookup returns CDR1 MNHEY and CDR2 SVGAGI. The chain's CDR3 is CASSRSALGSTEAFF. For the CDR3, the DNA is TGTGCCAGCAGTCGCTCCGCTTTAGGGAGCACTGAAGCTTTCTTT.

The chain recombines TRBV4-1 with TRBJ2-3; TRBD2 matches 9 bases. The J segment lost 4 bases and the V segment lost 1 base, leaving 3 bases of the junction unmatched. The length of the CDR3 is 15 residues. The germline V gene encodes CDR1 MGHRA and CDR2 YSYEKL. The CDR3 region is CASSQGGLAADTQYF. The CDR3 DNA reads TGCGCCAGCAGCCAAGGGGGACTAGCCGCAGATACGCAGTATTTT.

This clone was observed a handful of times. The chain couples TRBV6-4 to TRBJ2-1; 8 bases match TRBD2. Germline V lookup: CDR1 MRHNA, CDR2 SNTAGT. The length of the CDR3 is 16 residues. Trimming took 5 bases from V and 1 from J; bases not matched to a gene: 7. CDR3 nucleotide sequence: TGTGCCAGCAGTAAAGGGACTAGTCTATCCTACAATGAGCAGTTCTTC. Translated, it gives CASSKGTSLSYNEQFF.

The chain has TRBV18 and TRBJ1-6, with 11 bases matching TRBD1. The V and J ends lost 3 bases and 4 bases, in that order; junction bases with no gene match: 5. Germline V gives CDR1 KGHSH, CDR2 LQKENI. CDR3 length: 17 amino acids. CDR3 sequence: CASSPRDRGGYNSPLHF. The CDR3 region has the DNA TGTGCCAGCTCACCCCGGGACAGGGGGGGATATAATTCACCCCTCCACTTT.